The present T cell receptor beta chain was sequenced within a study of CD8+ T cells in alopecia areata. General observations from the study: Sequencing of scalp samples also captures resident alphabeta T cells of normal skin.

This clone occurred once. Its antigen is currently unknown. The sequencing template was cDNA reverse transcribed from extracted RNA. TCRdb's copy holds only in-frame clones and misses some; the assay was immunoSEQ multiplex PCR. The sample carries 150,000 to 250,000 clones, roughly 64% recorded once. Indicated treatment: oral pan-JAK inhibitor, 5-10 mg twice daily. Trimming cost V 4 bases and J 2 bases; bases outside gene matches: 8. The CDR3 extends over 14 amino acids. Per germline, CDR1 GTSNPN and CDR2 SVGIG (reference sequence). The source is a human donor with alopecia areata. The chain has TRBV30 and TRBJ2-7; 7 bases align to TRBD1. Here the sequenced sample was CD4+ T cells sorted from blood, taken at week 24, from a patient treated with tofacitinib. The CDR3 DNA sequence: TGTGCCTGGAATTCCGGGACAGAGACCTACGAGCAGTACTTC. Encoded protein: CAWNSGTETYEQYF. Full variable domain (rest looked up from reference TRBV30 and TRBJ2-7): SQTIHQWPATLVQPVGSPLSLECTVEGTSNPNLYWYRQAAGRGLQLLFYSVGIGQISSEVPQNLSASRPQDRQFILSSKKLLLSDSGFYLCAWNSGTETYEQYFGPGTRLTVT.